Each of the 22 T cell receptor beta chains below was sequenced from the same sample in a study of vaccination and CD4 T cells after COVID-19. Once obtained from cultured CD4+ T cells, the DNA was sequenced using the Oncomine TCR Beta short-read assay. TCRdb processed the PCR reads anew with MiXCR; each CDR3 protein has one entry. The sample includes more than 12,000 distinct CDR3 sequences, 73% seen only once; the top ten take roughly 10%. This sample's treatment: roughly ten-day PBMC culture with coronavirus spike peptide pools or control peptides (ViraFEST assay). What these receptors recognize is not known. Sequenced: CD4+ T cells from blood, cultured in vitro. These TCRs come from a human donor who had recovered from COVID-19.

CDR3 coding DNA: TGTGCCAGCAGCATTGGGGTTGACCAGCCCCAGCATTTT. Its protein product is CASSIGVDQPQHF. V is TRBV12-3 or TRBV12-4 and J is TRBJ1-5, with D uncertain. This CDR3 has 13 amino acids. The V gene lost 6 bases and the J gene lost 7 bases, with 13 bases spanning the gap.

This clonotype was recorded a few times. The chain employs TRBV7-8 and TRBJ2-6, with TRBD2 matching 9 bases. Germline values: CDR1 SGHVS, CDR2 FQNEAQ. V trimming: 1 base; J trimming: 4 bases; junction bases outside the gene matches: 8. The CDR3 spans 18 residues. CDR3 DNA sequence: TGTGCCAGCAGCTTAGGGCTAGCGGGATCCGGCGGGGCCAACGTCCTGACTTTC. Encoded protein: CASSLGLAGSGGANVLTF. Full variable domain (missing parts from reference TRBV7-8 and TRBJ2-6): GAGVSQSPRYKVAKRGQDVALRCDPISGHVSLFWYQQALGQGPEFLTYFQNEAQLDKSGLPSDRFFAERPEGSVSTLKIQRTQQEDSAVYLCASSLGLAGSGGANVLTFGAGSRLTVL.

CDR3 in amino acids: CASSPDHRHTEAFF. CDR3 coding DNA: TGTGCCAGCAGCCCCGACCACCGGCACACTGAAGCTTTCTTT. The chain carries TRBV7-9 and TRBJ1-1; the D is unclear. The CDR3 extends over 14 amino acids. In germline, CDR1 is SEHNR, CDR2 FQNEAQ (reference sequence). V was cut by 5 bases and J by 3 bases, with 13 bases left in between.

The chain couples TRBV6-2 or TRBV6-3 to TRBJ1-5; D ambiguous. The CDR3 has 12 residues. V lost 10 bases and J lost 4, with 11 bases in between. Germline values: CDR1 MNHEY, CDR2 SVGEGT. CDR3 in amino acids: CAIRLPNQPQHF. The CDR3 nucleotides read TGTGCCATCAGACTACCAAATCAGCCCCAGCATTTT.

The CDR3 spells CASSLEAKNIQYF. The CDR3 coding sequence is TGTGCCAGCAGCTTAGAGGCCAAAAACATTCAGTACTTC. The chain recombines TRBV11-1 with TRBJ2-4; D gene uncertain. Germline loops: CDR1 SGHAT, CDR2 FQDESV (reference sequence). V gave up 1 base and J gave up 1 base, with 2 bases separating them. This CDR3 has 13 amino acids.

V and J are TRBV5-8 and TRBJ1-5; tentatively, D is TRBD1 (5 bases). This CDR3 region has 12 residues. Germline values: CDR1 SGHTS, CDR2 YDEGEE. The ends were cut back, 5 bases at V and 5 bases at J, with 8 bases in the middle. DNA for the CDR3: TGTGCCAGCAGTTGGGGACATCAGCCCCAGCATTTT. It translates to CASSWGHQPQHF.

The chain recombines TRBV24-1 with TRBJ1-5; a possible D gene is TRBD1 (6 bases). The germline gives CDR1 KGHDR, CDR2 SFDVKD. V was clipped by 3 bases and J by 4 bases, with 9 bases between them. CDR3 length equals 14 residues. The CDR3 spells CATSDQTGNQPQHF. CDR3 DNA sequence: TGTGCCACCAGTGATCAGACAGGAAATCAGCCCCAGCATTTT.

The rearrangement uses TRBV6-5 and TRBJ1-2; the D is unclear. The CDR3 runs to 14 residues. The ends were cut back, 2 bases at V and 2 bases at J, with 9 bases in the middle. In germline, CDR1 is MNHEY, CDR2 SVGAGI. The DNA of the CDR3 is TGTGCCAGCAGTTACCTCCCGGGGAACTATGGCTACACCTTC. Translation gives CASSYLPGNYGYTF.

The chain recombines TRBV20-1 with TRBJ2-7; 7 bases agree with TRBD2. Germline-derived CDR1 and CDR2 are DFQATT and SNEGSKA (reference sequence). The CDR3 extends over 15 amino acids. After removal of 0 bases from V and 0 bases from J, the junction contained 5 bases not matched to a gene. CDR3 nucleotide sequence: TGCAGTGCTAGAGACTTTACTAGCGCCTCCTACGAGCAGTACTTC. Protein product: CSARDFTSASYEQYF.

The chain recombines TRBV12-3 or TRBV12-4 with TRBJ1-5; 11 nucleotides align to TRBD1. Losses at the gene ends were 6 bases for V and 2 bases for J; bases not matched to a gene: 9. The CDR3 loop spans 17 amino acids. CDR3 loop: CASSAGQGARGNQPQHF. In DNA form, the CDR3 reads TGTGCCAGCAGCGCTGGACAGGGGGCGCGTGGCAATCAGCCCCAGCATTTT.

The chain combines TRBV9 with TRBJ2-1; 10 nucleotides agree with TRBD2. CDR1 SGDLS and CDR2 YYNGEE come from the germline V gene. V trimming: 0 bases; J trimming: 10 bases; junction bases outside the gene matches: 4. This CDR3 is built from 14 residues. The CDR3 loop is CASSVVAGGFEQFF. The CDR3 DNA follows: TGTGCCAGCAGCGTAGTAGCGGGAGGTTTCGAGCAGTTCTTC.

The CDR3 loop reads CASTRAGLAADEQYF. The DNA for the CDR3 is TGTGCCAGCACCCGCGCGGGACTAGCGGCGGACGAGCAGTACTTC. This sequence joins TRBV6-2 or TRBV6-3 and TRBJ2-7; 11 bases agree with TRBD2. V shed 7 bases, J shed 5 bases, and the junction held 10 bases outside the gene matches. The CDR3 is 15 amino acids. Germline V gene data show CDR1 as MNHEY and CDR2 as SVGEGT.

This clonotype was counted only a few times. The rearrangement uses TRBV20-1 and TRBJ1-3; D remains unclear. V was clipped by 3 bases and J by 4 bases, with 10 bases between them. The CDR3 consists of 13 residues. Germline assignment: CDR1 DFQATT and CDR2 SNEGSKA (reference sequence). The CDR3, as DNA: TGCAGTGCTAGGAGGGCGGCGGGAAACACCATATATTTT. Its translation: CSARRAAGNTIYF.

The chain recombines TRBV11-3 with TRBJ2-2; 10 nucleotides match TRBD1. The J segment lost 4 bases and the V segment lost 4 bases, leaving 12 bases of the junction unmatched. Germline CDR1 reads SGHNT; CDR2 reads YENEEA. The CDR3 has 18 amino acids. The DNA for the CDR3 is TGTGCCAGCAGCTCGGACGGGGCTCGGACAGGGGGCACCGGGGAGCTGTTTTTT. Its protein product is CASSSDGARTGGTGELFF.

This clonotype was seen only once. V is TRBV28 and J is TRBJ1-1; TRBD1 is a possible D gene (5 bases). V was clipped by 6 bases and J by 11 bases, with 22 bases between them. CDR1 MDHEN and CDR2 SYDVKM come from the germline V gene. This CDR3 spans 14 amino acids. Here the CDR3 DNA reads TGTGCCAGCAGCCGAACCCTGACAGTGTATGCGGCTTTCTTT. As protein: CASSRTLTVYAAFF.

V usage is TRBV15 and J usage is TRBJ2-1; 13 bases line up with TRBD2. The ends lost 3 bases at V and 8 bases at J; junction bases unmatched: 13. The germline V gene encodes CDR1 LNHNV and CDR2 YYDKDF (reference sequence). The CDR3 spans 18 residues. CDR3 sequence reads: CATSRATTSGRARDEQFF. CDR3 DNA: TGTGCCACCAGCAGGGCCACAACTAGCGGGAGGGCTAGGGATGAGCAGTTCTTC.

The chain recombines TRBV6-2 or TRBV6-3 with TRBJ1-5, with TRBD1 matching 10 bases. The CDR3 has 16 residues. The germline CDR1 and CDR2 sequences are MNHEY and SVGEGT. The V gene end was trimmed by 2 bases and the J gene end by 8 bases; junction bases not matched to a gene: 9. DNA for the CDR3: TGTGCCAGCAGTTACATCCGGTTGACAGGGGGCGAGCCCCAGCATTTT. Protein: CASSYIRLTGGEPQHF.

This chain uses TRBV5-5 with TRBJ1-2; D uncertain. The CDR3 spans 14 residues. Germline V gene data show CDR1 as SGHKS and CDR2 as YYEKEE (reference sequence). Trimming stripped 0 bases from V and 2 bases from J, with 8 bases between. CDR3 region: CASSLAGQNYGYTF. The CDR3 coding sequence is TGTGCCAGCAGCTTGGCCGGGCAGAACTATGGCTACACCTTC.

This clonotype was seen a handful of times. Sequence at one end of the junction differs from germline and may be a read error. This rearrangement joins TRBV7-7 to TRBJ2-7; 9 nucleotides align to TRBD1. Germline values: CDR1 SSHAT, CDR2 FNYEAQ (reference sequence). This CDR3 contains 13 residues. In DNA, the CDR3 is TGTGCTAGCAGCTCGGGACAGGGAAACGAGCAGTACTTC. Amino acid sequence: CASSSGQGNEQYF.

The V and J genes are TRBV6-1 and TRBJ2-1; TRBD2 might be the D (5 bases). Trimming removed 8 bases at V and 6 bases at J, with 20 bases between. This CDR3 spans 15 amino acids. Germline V gene data show CDR1 as MNHNS and CDR2 as SASEGT. The chain's CDR3 is CASSWARGPLNEQFF. Here the CDR3 DNA reads TGTGCCAGCTCCTGGGCCAGAGGGCCTCTCAATGAGCAGTTCTTC.

This clonotype was observed once. The chain has TRBV4-1 and TRBJ1-2; tentatively, D is TRBD1 (5 bases). CDR1 is MGHRA and CDR2 is YSYEKL in the germline V gene. This CDR3 region has 12 residues. The ends were cut back, 4 bases at V and 13 bases at J, with 16 bases in the middle. The CDR3 loop reads CASSPQVGASTF. In DNA, the CDR3 is TGCGCCAGCAGCCCACAAGTAGGGGCGAGCACCTTC.

The chain carries TRBV27 and TRBJ1-5; the D gene is possibly TRBD1 (6 bases). CDR3 size: 15 residues. V lost 8 bases and J lost 3, with 17 bases in between. Germline V CDR1 and CDR2: MNHEY, SMNVEV (reference sequence). This chain's CDR3 is CASGRQTGNNQPQHF. The CDR3 DNA is TGTGCCAGCGGTCGACAGACAGGAAACAATCAGCCCCAGCATTTT.